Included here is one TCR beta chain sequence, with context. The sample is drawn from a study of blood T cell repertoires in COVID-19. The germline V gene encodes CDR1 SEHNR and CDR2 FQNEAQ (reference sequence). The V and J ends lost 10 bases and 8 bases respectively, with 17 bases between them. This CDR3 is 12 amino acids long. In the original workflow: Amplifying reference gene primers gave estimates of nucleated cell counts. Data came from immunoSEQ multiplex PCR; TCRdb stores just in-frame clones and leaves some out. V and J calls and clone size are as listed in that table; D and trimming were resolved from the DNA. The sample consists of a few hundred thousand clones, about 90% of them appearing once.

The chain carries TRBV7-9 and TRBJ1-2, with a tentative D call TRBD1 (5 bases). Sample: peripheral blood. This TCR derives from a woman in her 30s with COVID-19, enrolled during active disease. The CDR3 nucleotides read TGTGCCACCTCGCTGGGGCCTCAGGGCTACACCTTC. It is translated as CATSLGPQGYTF. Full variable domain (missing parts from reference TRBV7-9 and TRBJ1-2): DTGVSQNPRHKITKRGQNVTFRCDPISEHNRLYWYRQTLGQGPEFLTYFQNEAQLEKSRLLSDRFSAERPKGSFSTLEIQRTEQGDSAMYLCATSLGPQGYTFGSGTRLTVV.